Listed below are T cell receptor beta chains from one sample, sequenced in a study of blood T cell repertoires in COVID-19. Produced via immunoSEQ multiplex PCR; TCRdb's table is partial and in-frame only. The repertoire holds some 350,000 clones, roughly 90% seen once, with around 6.3% in the top ten. The source material was peripheral blood. The source of these receptors is a man aged 18 to 35 with active or convalescent COVID-19. The conserved cysteine and the conserved F or W are not part of the CDR3 here.

v_gene: TRBV6-2/TRBV6-3
j_gene: TRBJ1-5
CDR3aa: ASSFQGNQPQH

v_gene: TRBV6-2/TRBV6-3
j_gene: TRBJ2-5
CDR3aa: ASSHAEETQY

v_gene: TRBV6-5
j_gene: TRBJ1-1
CDR3aa: ASSYTGTLNTEAF

v_gene: TRBV6-5
j_gene: TRBJ1-5
CDR3aa: ASTRQGAQPQH

v_gene: TRBV6-5
j_gene: TRBJ2-5
CDR3aa: ASSRQRGYQETQY

v_gene: TRBV5-1
j_gene: TRBJ1-1
CDR3aa: ASSLDTGLTEAF

v_gene: TRBV27
j_gene: TRBJ1-2
CDR3aa: ASSLIPGGAGYT

v_gene: TRBV6-6
j_gene: TRBJ2-7
CDR3aa: ASSHARAAYEQY

v_gene: TRBV6-2/TRBV6-3
j_gene: TRBJ2-7
CDR3aa: ASSKGGIYEQY

v_gene: TRBV7-9
j_gene: TRBJ1-1
CDR3aa: ASSLAEGTEAF

v_gene: TRBV14
j_gene: TRBJ2-1
CDR3aa: ASSRLLTGDYYNEQF

v_gene: TRBV2
j_gene: TRBJ2-7
CDR3aa: ASNRQFDNEQY

v_gene: TRBV14
j_gene: TRBJ1-1
CDR3aa: ASSQVRQLNTEAF

v_gene: TRBV6-5
j_gene: TRBJ1-3
CDR3aa: ASSYAGQGFGNTIY

v_gene: TRBV6-2/TRBV6-3
j_gene: TRBJ2-2
CDR3aa: ASRPIRQGAVNGELF

v_gene: TRBV27
j_gene: TRBJ1-1
CDR3aa: ASSPDRGITEAF

v_gene: TRBV28
j_gene: TRBJ1-2
CDR3aa: ASTFTGGQGDGYT

v_gene: TRBV3-1/TRBV3-2
j_gene: TRBJ1-2
CDR3aa: ASSRGPGHQNYGYT

v_gene: TRBV10-3
j_gene: TRBJ2-7
CDR3aa: AISVLTGGSSEQY

v_gene: TRBV7-3
j_gene: TRBJ1-6
CDR3aa: ASSPQGGWDSPLH

v_gene: TRBV6-5
j_gene: TRBJ2-5
CDR3aa: ACRQNQETQY

v_gene: TRBV4-1
j_gene: TRBJ1-2
CDR3aa: ASSQDPASRYYGYT

v_gene: TRBV9
j_gene: TRBJ1-4
CDR3aa: ASSYRDATNEKLF

v_gene: TRBV2
j_gene: TRBJ1-3
CDR3aa: ASSEAPRVGMKGNTIY

v_gene: TRBV6-6
j_gene: TRBJ1-4
CDR3aa: ASSDRGNEKLF

v_gene: TRBV5-1
j_gene: TRBJ1-4
CDR3aa: ASSLVSGVGEKLF

v_gene: TRBV4-3
j_gene: TRBJ2-3
CDR3aa: ASSQEGQSPDTQY

v_gene: TRBV5-5
j_gene: TRBJ1-5
CDR3aa: ASSSLTGDQPQH

v_gene: TRBV30
j_gene: TRBJ1-5
CDR3aa: AWSVGGTVVEPQH

v_gene: TRBV6-4
j_gene: TRBJ1-2
CDR3aa: ASTDGRGGASGYT

v_gene: TRBV6-2/TRBV6-3
j_gene: TRBJ1-5
CDR3aa: ASSYSQLFQPQH

v_gene: TRBV11-2
j_gene: TRBJ2-7
CDR3aa: ASSLQSYEQY

v_gene: TRBV4-1
j_gene: TRBJ1-6
CDR3aa: ASSQESYNSPLH

v_gene: TRBV19
j_gene: TRBJ1-5
CDR3aa: ASSTVMGSGTQH

v_gene: TRBV29-1
j_gene: TRBJ1-1
CDR3aa: SVPGALPNTEAF

v_gene: TRBV13
j_gene: TRBJ2-1
CDR3aa: AIRPLGGNSYNEQF

v_gene: TRBV15
j_gene: TRBJ2-6
CDR3aa: ATNRDNGANVLT